One and the same sample provided the 32 T cell receptor beta chains below, sequenced in a study of T-cell reconstitution after alpha-beta-depleted transplantation in children. For TCRbeta, the library was prepared with unique molecular identifiers. TCRdb reprocessed the PCR reads via MiXCR and lists one record per CDR3 protein. Of 150,000 to 200,000 distinct CDR3 sequences listed, about 6.4% are singletons. Sample: PBMCs from the stem cell graft donor, taken from the stem cell graft. The receptors were gathered from a human donor who donated a stem cell graft to a child with Wiskott-Aldrich syndrome.

This clonotype was picked up a small number of times. The rearrangement joins TRBV28 to TRBJ2-3; D is uncertain. This CDR3 has 14 residues. Per germline, CDR1 MDHEN and CDR2 SYDVKM. Deletions cut 10 bases from V and 0 bases from J, with 14 bases between. DNA of the CDR3: TGTGCCACCTCAACGGACGGTAGCACAGATACGCAGTATTTT. This encodes CATSTDGSTDTQYF.

This clonotype showed up many times. This chain connects TRBV24-1 to TRBJ1-2; TRBD1 matches at 8 bases. The V gene end was trimmed by 4 bases and the J gene end by 7 bases; junction bases not matched to a gene: 4. CDR3 length: 13 residues. Germline V CDR1 and CDR2: KGHDR, SFDVKD. This CDR3 reads CATSETGEPGYTF. For the CDR3, the DNA is TGTGCCACCAGTGAGACAGGGGAACCTGGCTACACCTTC.

This clonotype was detected only a few times. In DNA form, the CDR3 reads TGCAGCGTTGAACACCTTACTGAGACGCGGGCTTTCTTT. Protein product: CSVEHLTETRAFF. This chain joins TRBV29-1 and TRBJ1-1; D gene ambiguous. The CDR3 consists of 13 residues. Germline assignment: CDR1 SQVTM and CDR2 ANQGSEA. V gave up 2 bases and J gave up 11 bases, with 18 bases separating them.

The chain recombines TRBV18 with TRBJ2-3; tentative D call: TRBD2 (7 bases). CDR1 is KGHSH and CDR2 is LQKENI in the germline V gene. With 2 bases removed from V and 4 bases from J, the gap between germline ends came to 13 bases. The CDR3 length is 15 residues. The CDR3 region is CASSPIQGGADTQYF. Here the CDR3 DNA reads TGTGCCAGCTCACCAATACAGGGAGGGGCAGATACGCAGTATTTT.

The chain joins TRBV5-1 to TRBJ1-2; D possibly corresponds to TRBD1 (6 bases). CDR3 size: 15 residues. Germline CDR1 is SGHRS and CDR2 is YFSETQ. V was clipped by 5 bases and J by 8 bases, with 22 bases between them. The chain's CDR3 is CASSRESSGAHGYTF. In nucleotides, the CDR3 is TGCGCCAGCAGTCGTGAGTCATCAGGGGCTCACGGCTACACCTTC. The full variable domain, with the rest looked up from reference TRBV5-1 and TRBJ1-2, is KAGVTQTPRYLIKTRGQQVTLSCSPISGHRSVSWYQQTPGQGLQFLFEYFSETQRNKGNFPGRFSGRQFSNSRSEMNVSTLELGDSALYLCASSRESSGAHGYTFGSGTRLTVV.

At least ten counts were recorded for this clonotype. The CDR3 is CASTKRQGVLYEQYF. The CDR3 region has the DNA TGTGCCAGCACCAAGCGACAGGGGGTATTATACGAGCAGTACTTC. This chain uses TRBV6-2 or TRBV6-3 with TRBJ2-7; 9 positions agree with TRBD1. This CDR3 is 15 amino acids long. The V gene end was trimmed by 7 bases and the J gene end by 4 bases; junction bases not matched to a gene: 11. Germline V gene sequence: CDR1 MNHEY, CDR2 SVGEGT.

This clonotype was observed at least ten times. The V gene is TRBV5-1, the J gene TRBJ2-7; D gene unclear. The CDR3 loop spans 12 amino acids. V lost 0 bases, J lost 6 bases, and 7 bases lay in between. The germline CDR1 and CDR2 sequences are SGHRS and YFSETQ. CDR3 DNA sequence: TGCGCCAGCAGCTTGGTGAGAGGCGAGCAGTACTTC. This codes for CASSLVRGEQYF.

This clonotype was detected many times. This chain links TRBV24-1 with TRBJ2-7, with 13 bases matching TRBD2. Trimming at V came to 4 bases and at J to 9 bases, leaving 11 bases not matched to a gene. The CDR3 is made up of 16 amino acids. Germline V gene lookup returns CDR1 KGHDR and CDR2 SFDVKD. The CDR3 bases are TGTGCCACCAGTGACCTGACCGGGACTAGCGGGATTACGCAGTACTTC. This codes for CATSDLTGTSGITQYF.

This clonotype was found many times. V usage is TRBV5-1 and J usage is TRBJ1-4; TRBD1 aligns across 9 bases. Germline V gives CDR1 SGHRS, CDR2 YFSETQ. The CDR3 length is 14 residues. With V trimmed by 5 bases and J by 8 bases, 7 bases remained unmatched. The CDR3 DNA sequence: TGCGCCAGCAGGGTGGGACAGGGAAAAGAAAAACTGTTTTTT. Translation: CASRVGQGKEKLFF.

The chain has TRBV18 and TRBJ2-5, with 10 bases identical to TRBD1. The V gene end was trimmed by 2 bases and the J gene end by 3 bases; junction bases not matched to a gene: 9. Looked up from germline, CDR1 is KGHSH and CDR2 is LQKENI. The CDR3 has 17 residues. As DNA, the CDR3 is TGTGCCAGCTCACCAACATATGGGACAGGGGACAAAGAGACCCAGTACTTC. It specifies CASSPTYGTGDKETQYF.

In this sample, this clonotype turned up many times. The CDR3 sequence is CATSDLGEGPYTGELFF. As DNA, the CDR3 is TGTGCCACCAGTGATTTGGGAGAAGGACCTTACACCGGGGAGCTGTTTTTT. The chain carries TRBV24-1 and TRBJ2-2; no firm D call. Trimming removed 0 bases at V and 3 bases at J, with 13 bases between. The CDR3 sequence is 17 residues long. The germline CDR1 and CDR2 sequences are KGHDR and SFDVKD.

This clonotype was detected many times. This sequence joins TRBV12-3 or TRBV12-4 and TRBJ1-5, with 7 bases identical to TRBD1. CDR3 size: 15 residues. V shed 4 bases and J 2 bases; nucleotides not matched to a gene: 5. The CDR3 is CASSYVTGGNQPQHF. The CDR3 DNA reads TGTGCCAGCAGTTATGTAACAGGGGGCAATCAGCCCCAGCATTTT.

The table lists this clonotype with many counts. The rearrangement uses TRBV25-1 and TRBJ1-2, with D possibly TRBD1 on 5 matching bases. The V gene's germline CDR1 is MGHDK and CDR2 SYGVNS. The V end was cut by 1 base, the J end by 7 bases, with 13 bases between. The CDR3 runs 14 residues. The CDR3 region has the DNA TGTGCCAGCAGTGAATGGGGGGGTTTAGGTGGCTACACCTTC. It translates to CASSEWGGLGGYTF.

This clonotype has ten or more counts. The gene calls are TRBV7-6 and TRBJ1-5; 8 bases agree with TRBD1. There are 15 residues in the CDR3. J was trimmed by 7 bases and V by 3 bases; bases with no gene match: 8. Germline V gives CDR1 SGHVS, CDR2 FNYEAQ. DNA for the CDR3: TGTGCCAGCAGCTTGTACGACAGGGGCGGACAGCCCCAGCATTTT. It yields the protein CASSLYDRGGQPQHF.

The V and J genes are TRBV5-5 and TRBJ2-6; no clear D gene. This CDR3 region has 14 residues. Trimming took off 7 bases at V and 3 bases at J, with 11 bases between the two ends. Germline V gene sequence: CDR1 SGHKS, CDR2 YYEKEE (reference sequence). The CDR3 sequence: CASQISDGANVLTF. The DNA of the CDR3 is TGTGCCAGCCAGATCTCAGATGGGGCCAACGTCCTGACTTTC.

This clonotype has at least ten counts. V gene TRBV28 combines with J gene TRBJ1-2, with D hard to call. Germline V gene data show CDR1 as MDHEN and CDR2 as SYDVKM. This CDR3 contains 14 residues. Trimming shortened V by 2 bases and J by 5 bases, and 12 bases separated the two germline ends. The CDR3 spells CASSLPLLRYGYTF. For the CDR3, the DNA is TGTGCCAGCAGTTTACCACTCCTCCGTTATGGCTACACCTTC.

This clonotype came up many times. This chain connects TRBV4-1 to TRBJ1-2; maybe TRBD1 (5 bases). The CDR3 covers 19 residues. Trimming pared 1 base from V and 6 bases from J, leaving 27 bases between. Germline CDR1 MGHRA, CDR2 YSYEKL. In DNA form, the CDR3 reads TGCGCCAGCAGCCAAGTGAAGGTTTTTATTGGGGGGAAGGAGGATGGCTACACCTTC. This codes for CASSQVKVFIGGKEDGYTF.

This clonotype was counted ten times or more. The V gene is TRBV7-2, the J gene TRBJ2-1; weak D call: TRBD2 (7 bases). The V gene lost 6 bases and the J gene lost 6 bases, with 18 bases spanning the gap. Germline CDR1 SGHTA, CDR2 FQGNSA. The CDR3 is made up of 15 amino acids. CDR3 residues: CASSPAGARGNEQFF. The CDR3 coding sequence is TGTGCCAGCAGTCCCGCGGGGGCGAGGGGCAATGAGCAGTTCTTC.

This clonotype was counted ten times or more. The genes are TRBV4-3 and TRBJ1-4; the D is unclear. The CDR3 runs 17 residues. Trimming left V 0 bases short and J 5 bases short, with 16 bases between. From germline, CDR1 is LGHNA and CDR2 YSLEER. The CDR3 is CASSQENVGGPNEKLFF. The CDR3 nucleotides read TGCGCCAGCAGCCAAGAGAACGTGGGCGGCCCCAATGAAAAACTGTTTTTT.

This clonotype has ten or more counts. This chain connects TRBV5-1 to TRBJ1-4; TRBD1 matches at 7 bases. V shed 1 base, J shed 6 bases, and the junction held 9 bases outside the gene matches. CDR1 and CDR2 from the germline V gene are SGHRS and YFSETQ. The CDR3 is made up of 16 amino acids. CDR3 amino acids: CASSLTGEGIYEKLFF. CDR3 nucleotide sequence: TGCGCCAGCAGCTTGACAGGGGAGGGAATCTATGAAAAACTGTTTTTT.

In its sample, this clonotype was seen many times. V is TRBV11-1 and J is TRBJ2-1, with 8 bases that match TRBD1. Germline values: CDR1 SGHAT, CDR2 FQDESV (reference sequence). With 5 bases clipped from V and 8 bases from J, the junction kept 20 bases outside the gene matches. This CDR3 has 18 residues. CDR3 sequence (DNA): TGTGCCAGCAGCAGAGGACAGGGTGTAAGGGAAGGTTGGTATGAGCAGTTCTTC. This encodes CASSRGQGVREGWYEQFF. The full variable domain, completed using reference TRBV11-1 and TRBJ2-1, is EAEVAQSPRYKITEKSQAVAFWCDPISGHATLYWYRQILGQGPELLVQFQDESVVDDSQLPKDRFSAERLKGVDSTLKIQPAELGDSAMYLCASSRGQGVREGWYEQFFGPGTRLTVL.

V and J are TRBV20-1 and TRBJ1-5; 9 bases agree with TRBD1. Per germline, CDR1 DFQATT and CDR2 SNEGSKA (reference sequence). The CDR3 runs to 14 residues. V was pared by 1 base and J by 6 bases, with 4 bases of the junction left unmatched. As DNA, the CDR3 is TGCAGTGCTAGAGTAGGGACAGGGTTTCAGCCCCAGCATTTT. Its protein is CSARVGTGFQPQHF.

This clonotype was detected a few times. This sequence joins TRBV14 and TRBJ1-1, with D hard to call. Germline lookup yields CDR1 SGHDN and CDR2 FVKESK. V was pared by 5 bases and J by 4 bases, with 14 bases between. The CDR3 spans 14 residues. CDR3 sequence reads: CASSLVSGSTEAFF. In DNA, the CDR3 is TGTGCCAGCAGCTTAGTCTCCGGGAGCACTGAAGCTTTCTTT.

In its sample, this clonotype was seen many times. The V call is TRBV12-3 or TRBV12-4, the J call TRBJ1-2; D may be TRBD1 (6 bases). The length of the CDR3 is 13 residues. V gave up 10 bases and J gave up 5 bases, with 17 bases separating them. CDR3 nucleotides: TGTGCCACCAGGTCGGGGGCGGGGTATGGCTACACCTTC. This gives the protein CATRSGAGYGYTF.

This clonotype was seen many times. The chain links TRBV5-1 to TRBJ2-1; 10 nucleotides agree with TRBD2. V lost 2 bases, J lost 8 bases, and 10 bases stayed unmatched. Germline V gives CDR1 SGHRS, CDR2 YFSETQ. The CDR3 is made up of 16 amino acids. The CDR3 reads CASSLRAGGPGDEQFF. In nucleotides, the CDR3 is TGCGCCAGCAGCTTAAGAGCGGGAGGGCCTGGGGATGAGCAGTTCTTC.

A few counts support this clonotype. The chain uses TRBV25-1 and TRBJ1-2; TRBD1 might be the D (5 bases). The germline gives CDR1 MGHDK, CDR2 SYGVNS. The V gene lost 3 bases and the J gene lost 7 bases, with 12 bases spanning the gap. CDR3 length: 13 residues. CDR3 sequence reads: CASSEGLWAGYTF. The DNA of the CDR3 is TGTGCCAGCAGTGAGGGACTATGGGCTGGCTACACCTTC.

This clonotype was counted at least ten times. The chain uses TRBV4-3 and TRBJ2-2; D gene ambiguous. This CDR3 region has 13 residues. Trimming took off 4 bases at V and 3 bases at J, with 6 bases between the two ends. Germline V gene sequence: CDR1 LGHNA, CDR2 YSLEER. The CDR3 nucleotides read TGCGCCAGCAGCCCTGGTTACACCGGGGAGCTGTTTTTT. This encodes CASSPGYTGELFF.

This clonotype was counted ten times or more. The chain is built from TRBV3-1 and TRBJ1-1, with D perhaps TRBD1 (5 bases). V was cut by 0 bases and J by 7 bases, with 12 bases left in between. The CDR3 runs to 14 residues. The germline V gene encodes CDR1 LGHDT and CDR2 YNNKEL (reference sequence). For the CDR3, the DNA is TGTGCCAGCAGCCAAGATCTGTCGGGGGGTGAAGCTTTCTTT. Translating gives CASSQDLSGGEAFF.

The table lists this clonotype with a few counts. The chain employs TRBV18 and TRBJ2-3, with D perhaps matching TRBD2 (7 bases). This CDR3 has 17 amino acids. Trimming cost V 1 base and J 3 bases, with 17 bases left between them. The germline gives CDR1 KGHSH, CDR2 LQKENI. The CDR3 coding sequence is TGTGCCAGCTCACCACTTCCGGGGGGCGTTTCGACAGATACGCAGTATTTT. Translating gives CASSPLPGGVSTDTQYF.

The rearrangement uses TRBV5-4 and TRBJ2-2; 8 bases map to TRBD1. This CDR3 region has 18 residues. J was trimmed by 0 bases and V by 0 bases; bases with no gene match: 7. The V gene's germline CDR1 is SGHNT and CDR2 YYREEE (reference sequence). CDR3 coding DNA: TGTGCCAGCAGCTTGGCCGACCAGGGGGCGGCGAACACCGGGGAGCTGTTTTTT. This translates into CASSLADQGAANTGELFF.

This sequence joins TRBV7-2 and TRBJ2-7; a weak D match, TRBD2 (7 bases). Germline V CDR1 and CDR2: SGHTA, FQGNSA. V shed 5 bases and J shed 5 bases, with 16 bases lying between them. This CDR3 is built from 14 residues. The CDR3 region is CASSPSGGAHEQYF. For the CDR3, the DNA is TGTGCCAGCAGCCCTAGTGGGGGGGCCCACGAGCAGTACTTC.

There are many counts of this clonotype. This chain joins TRBV20-1 and TRBJ2-1; 9 positions match TRBD1. Germline-derived CDR1 and CDR2 are DFQATT and SNEGSKA (reference sequence). The CDR3 sequence is 15 residues long. After removal of 5 bases from V and 6 bases from J, the junction contained 11 bases not matched to a gene. The CDR3 nucleotides are TGCAGTGCTGGAGTGGGGACAGGGTATTCCAATGAGCAGTTCTTC. Translated: CSAGVGTGYSNEQFF.